The present TCR beta chain was sequenced within a study of blood T cells in healthy people across ages. Study as a whole: About one barcoded TCR beta cDNA was captured per two T cells. General observations from the study: Comparison with aged donors showed that long-lived donors had more naive CD4+ cells and higher diversity. Age advanced and TCR beta diversity per million T cells fell, roughly linearly.

In the case of this clonotype: The target antigen is unknown.

The CDR3 extends over 16 amino acids. V was pared by 0 bases and J by 1 base, with 6 bases of the junction left unmatched. The V gene's germline CDR1 is DFQATT and CDR2 SNEGSKA (reference sequence). A second PCR of roughly 7 to 11 cycles used a sample-barcoded 5' primer and a J-beta primer mix. Paired-end reads containing CDR3 totaled no fewer than 3 million for each sample. Via MiXCR, TCRdb re-called the 5' RACE reads, giving one row per CDR3 protein. The table lists 850,000 to 950,000 distinct CDR3 sequences, about 30% of them singletons, with around a sixth in the top ten. The chain is built from TRBV20-1 and TRBJ1-1, with 9 positions matching TRBD1. This TCR was sampled from an elderly woman in good health. The specimen was blood. This CDR3 is CSARDDDRGKNTEAFF. The CDR3 DNA reads TGCAGTGCTAGAGACGACGACAGGGGGAAGAACACTGAAGCTTTCTTT.